This TCR beta chain is from a study of identical twins. The V and J ends lost 9 bases and 2 bases, in that order; junction bases with no gene match: 16. Germline CDR1 and CDR2: SGHDT and YYEEEE. The CDR3 is 17 amino acids. TCRdb used MiXCR to reprocess the 5' RACE reads, holding one entry per CDR3 protein. This sample has approximately 220,000 distinct CDR3 sequences, with approximately 8.3% found just once. This clonotype was counted a few times. A further study also used this sample, focusing on yellow fever vaccine responses in identical twins.

This clonotype was obtained from a woman in her late teens or twenties in good health. Sequencing was performed on memory (CD45RO+) T cells sorted from blood. The chain has TRBV5-6 and TRBJ2-1; 8 bases map to TRBD1. The CDR3 protein is CAMSSWTGSNAYNEQFF. The CDR3 region has the DNA TGTGCCATGAGCTCCTGGACAGGGTCCAACGCCTACAATGAGCAGTTCTTC.